This TCR beta chain derives from a study of blood T cell repertoires in COVID-19. Measured with immunoSEQ multiplex PCR; TCRdb has only the in-frame clones, and not every one. Among about 160,000 clones listed, over 75% were seen once. This CDR3 is 12 amino acids long. Unmatched junction bases numbered 3, after V lost 3 bases and J lost 10 bases. Germline CDR1 is LGHDT and CDR2 is YNNKEL (reference sequence). Input material: PBMCs or T cells enriched from blood (not recorded which). The gene calls are TRBV3-1 (or the pseudogene TRBV3-2) and TRBJ1-2, with 9 nucleotides matching TRBD1. The receptor comes from a woman in her thirties or forties with acute COVID-19. In DNA form, the CDR3 reads TGTGCCAGCAGCCAGACAGGGGGATACTACACCTTC. As protein: CASSQTGGYYTF.